This T cell receptor (beta chain) was sequenced in a study of blood T cell repertoires in COVID-19. Recruits, aged about 18 to 100 years, lived in 20 to 30 US areas. Assay used: immunoSEQ multiplex PCR; TCRdb lists only in-frame clones, some missing. The sample carries under 200,000 clones, around 83% recorded once. With V trimmed by 1 base and J by 5 bases, 2 bases remained unmatched. This CDR3 has 15 amino acids. Germline V CDR1 and CDR2: SGHTA, FQGNSA. This clonotype was obtained from a woman between 25 and 40 years old who had been exposed to COVID-19. The rearrangement links TRBV7-2 to TRBJ1-5; 10 bases match TRBD1. Sample: PBMCs or T cells enriched from blood (not recorded which). The DNA of the CDR3 is TGTGCCAGCAGCTTAGGGACAGGGGGAGATCAGCCCCAGCATTTT. Its translation: CASSLGTGGDQPQHF.